The 2 T cell receptor beta chains presented below share a single source sample, sequenced in a study of blood T cell repertoires in COVID-19. TCRdb keeps only in-frame clones here, not all; method: immunoSEQ multiplex PCR. The sample records about 96,000 clones, about 90% being singletons. The sequenced material came from peripheral blood. The receptor set was obtained from a human donor with COVID-19, enrolled during active disease. The donor label of this sample is uncertain.

The CDR3 loop is CATVPTENTEAFF. In DNA form, the CDR3 reads TGTGCCACCGTTCCGACTGAAAACACTGAAGCTTTCTTT. The chain employs TRBV6-5 and TRBJ1-1; no reliable D call. This CDR3 comprises 13 residues. V gave up 10 bases and J gave up 2 bases, with 14 bases separating them. The germline gives CDR1 MNHEY, CDR2 SVGAGI.

Concerning this clone: An end of the junction differs from the germline gene, which may be a read error. J is TRBJ1-2 and V is TRBV7-7, with TRBD1 matching over 7 bases. CDR1 and CDR2 from the germline V gene are SSHAT and FNYEAQ (reference sequence). This CDR3 region has 14 residues. The CDR3 nucleotides are TGTGCTAGCAGCCGACAGGGCCCTAACTATGGCTACACCTTC. Its protein product is CASSRQGPNYGYTF.